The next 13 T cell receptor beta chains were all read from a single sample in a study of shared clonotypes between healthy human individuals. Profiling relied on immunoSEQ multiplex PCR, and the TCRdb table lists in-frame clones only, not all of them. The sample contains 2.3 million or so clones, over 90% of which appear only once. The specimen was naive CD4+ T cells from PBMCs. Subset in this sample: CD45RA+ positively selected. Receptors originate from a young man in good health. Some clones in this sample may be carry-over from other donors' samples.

CDR3 sequence: CASSLPRTSGRYEQYF. CDR3 bases: TGTGCCAGCAGCCTACCGCGGACTAGCGGGAGGTACGAGCAGTACTTC. The V call is TRBV7-2, the J call TRBJ2-7; TRBD2 matches 14 bases. CDR1 and CDR2 from the germline V gene are SGHTA and FQGNSA. V lost 5 bases, J lost 4 bases, and 7 bases stayed unmatched. The CDR3 consists of 16 residues.

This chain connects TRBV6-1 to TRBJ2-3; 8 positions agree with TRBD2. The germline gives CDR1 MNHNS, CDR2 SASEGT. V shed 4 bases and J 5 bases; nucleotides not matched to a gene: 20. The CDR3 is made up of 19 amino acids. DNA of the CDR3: TGTGCCAGCAGTGGATATGGAGGGTTAGCGGGGAGAGGAATAGATACGCAGTATTTT. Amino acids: CASSGYGGLAGRGIDTQYF.

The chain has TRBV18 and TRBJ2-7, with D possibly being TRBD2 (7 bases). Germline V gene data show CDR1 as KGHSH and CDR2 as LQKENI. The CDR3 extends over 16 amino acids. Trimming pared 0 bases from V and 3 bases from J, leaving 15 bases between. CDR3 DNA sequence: TGTGCCAGCTCACCACCGGCTCCGGGGGGCAACTACGAGCAGTACTTC. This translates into CASSPPAPGGNYEQYF. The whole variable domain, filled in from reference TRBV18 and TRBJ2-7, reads NAGVMQNPRHLVRRRGQEARLRCSPMKGHSHVYWYRQLPEEGLKFMVYLQKENIIDESGMPKERFSAEFPKEGPSILRIQQVVRGDSAAYFCASSPPAPGGNYEQYFGPGTRLTVT.

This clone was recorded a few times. The CDR3 reads CASSLTRTRQPQHF. The CDR3 DNA is TGTGCCAGCAGTTTGACAAGAACAAGGCAGCCCCAGCATTTT. The chain recombines TRBV2 with TRBJ1-5; unclear D gene. The CDR3 covers 14 residues. The V end lost 5 bases, the J end lost 7 bases, and 15 bases lay between the germline ends. Germline-derived CDR1 and CDR2 are SNHLY and FYNNEI.

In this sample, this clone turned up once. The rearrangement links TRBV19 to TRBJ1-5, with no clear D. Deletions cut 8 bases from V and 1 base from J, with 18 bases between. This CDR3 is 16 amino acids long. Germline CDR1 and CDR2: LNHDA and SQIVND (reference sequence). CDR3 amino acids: CASRNPSSKSNQPQHF. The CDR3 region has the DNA TGTGCCAGTCGGAACCCGAGCTCTAAGAGCAATCAGCCCCAGCATTTT.

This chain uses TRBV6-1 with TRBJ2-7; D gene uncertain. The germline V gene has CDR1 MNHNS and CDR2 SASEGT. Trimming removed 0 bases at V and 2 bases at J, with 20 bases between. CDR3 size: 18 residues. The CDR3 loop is CASSEALTFLQPPYEQYF. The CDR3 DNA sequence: TGTGCCAGCAGTGAAGCGCTGACTTTTTTACAGCCGCCCTACGAGCAGTACTTC.

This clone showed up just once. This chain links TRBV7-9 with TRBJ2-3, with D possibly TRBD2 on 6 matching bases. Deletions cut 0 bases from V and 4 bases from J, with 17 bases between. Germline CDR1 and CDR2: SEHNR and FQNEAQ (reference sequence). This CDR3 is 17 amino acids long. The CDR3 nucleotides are TGTGCCAGCAGCTTAGCGAAAATGGGAGAGCGGGCAGATACGCAGTATTTT. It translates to CASSLAKMGERADTQYF.

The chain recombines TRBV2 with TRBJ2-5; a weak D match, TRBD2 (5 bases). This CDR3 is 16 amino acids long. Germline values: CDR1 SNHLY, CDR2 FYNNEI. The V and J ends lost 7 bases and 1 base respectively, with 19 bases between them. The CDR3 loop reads CASNGRSGVAQETQYF. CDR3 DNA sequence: TGTGCCAGCAATGGGAGAAGCGGAGTGGCCCAAGAGACCCAGTACTTC.

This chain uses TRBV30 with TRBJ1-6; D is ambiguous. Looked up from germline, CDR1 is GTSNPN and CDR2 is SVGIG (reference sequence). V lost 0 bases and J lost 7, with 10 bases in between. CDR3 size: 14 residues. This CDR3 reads CAWSVGHFNSPLHF. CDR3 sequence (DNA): TGTGCCTGGAGTGTAGGCCATTTCAATTCACCCCTCCACTTT.

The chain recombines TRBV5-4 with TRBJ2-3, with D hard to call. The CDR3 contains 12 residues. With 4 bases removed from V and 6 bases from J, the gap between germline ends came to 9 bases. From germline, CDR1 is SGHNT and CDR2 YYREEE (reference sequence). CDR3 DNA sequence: TGTGCCAGCAGCCAACCAGACGATACGCAGTATTTT. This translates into CASSQPDDTQYF.

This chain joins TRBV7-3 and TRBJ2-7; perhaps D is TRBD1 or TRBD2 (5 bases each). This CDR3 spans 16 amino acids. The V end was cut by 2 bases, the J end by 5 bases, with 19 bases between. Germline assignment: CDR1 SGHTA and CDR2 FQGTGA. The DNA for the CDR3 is TGTGCCAGCAGCTTAGAGGGGACGCGGAACTTCAACGAGCAGTACTTC. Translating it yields CASSLEGTRNFNEQYF.

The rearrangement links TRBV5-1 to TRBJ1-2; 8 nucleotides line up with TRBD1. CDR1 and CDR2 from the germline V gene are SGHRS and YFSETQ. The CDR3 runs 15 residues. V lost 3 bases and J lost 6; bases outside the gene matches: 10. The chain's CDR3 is CASSSARTGQDGYTF. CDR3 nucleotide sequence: TGCGCCAGCAGCTCCGCTAGGACAGGGCAGGATGGCTACACCTTC.

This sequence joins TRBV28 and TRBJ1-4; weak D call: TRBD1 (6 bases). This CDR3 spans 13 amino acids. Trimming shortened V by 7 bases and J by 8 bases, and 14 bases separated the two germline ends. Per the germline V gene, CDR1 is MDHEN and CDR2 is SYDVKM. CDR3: CASKGGLGEKLFF. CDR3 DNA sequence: TGTGCCAGCAAGGGGGGCCTGGGGGAAAAACTGTTTTTT.